The 5 T cell receptor beta chains below all came from one sample that was sequenced in a study of cytomegalovirus exposure and HLA in healthy donors. Clones were read by immunoSEQ multiplex PCR, and TCRdb kept only the in-frame ones, dropping some. The sample records 150,000 or so clones, 90% being singletons. The sequencing sample was made of PBMCs. The receptors shown here come from a woman aged 25 to 39 in good health and CMV-seropositive.

The chain carries TRBV9 and TRBJ2-5; 7 bases agree with TRBD2. Germline V gene data show CDR1 as SGDLS and CDR2 as YYNGEE. J gave up 5 bases and V 0 bases, and 7 bases lay outside the gene matches. This CDR3 spans 15 amino acids. In DNA, the CDR3 is TGTGCCAGCAGCGTAGCGGGGGGACGGTTCGAGACCCAGTACTTC. It is translated as CASSVAGGRFETQYF.

This rearrangement joins TRBV6-1 to TRBJ2-7, with 13 bases matching TRBD2. CDR3 length: 15 residues. The germline CDR1 and CDR2 sequences are MNHNS and SASEGT. V gave up 7 bases and J gave up 3 bases; unmatched junction bases: 6. As DNA, the CDR3 is TGTGCCAGCAAGGCGGGGACTAGCGGGATCTACGAGCAGTACTTC. Translated: CASKAGTSGIYEQYF.

This clone was picked up a small number of times. Other DNA sequences in the same sample also yield this CDR3. The chain uses TRBV28 and TRBJ2-3, with D perhaps TRBD1 (5 bases). The CDR3 loop spans 12 amino acids. V dropped 3 bases and J dropped 6 bases, with 7 bases sitting between them. Germline V gene lookup returns CDR1 MDHEN and CDR2 SYDVKM. CDR3 nucleotides: TGTGCCAGCAGTTTTGGGGCGGATACGCAGTATTTT. Translating it yields CASSFGADTQYF.

The chain combines TRBV4-2 with TRBJ2-7, with 10 bases fitting TRBD1. CDR3 length equals 15 residues. Germline V gene data show CDR1 as LGHNA and CDR2 as YNFKEQ. V shed 1 base and J 6 bases; nucleotides not matched to a gene: 6. This CDR3 is CASSQGGTGEVEQYF. As DNA, the CDR3 is TGTGCCAGCAGCCAAGGGGGGACAGGGGAGGTCGAGCAGTACTTC.

This clone has just one count. The chain is built from TRBV2 and TRBJ2-1; 8 bases agree with TRBD2. V trimming: 0 bases; J trimming: 8 bases; junction bases outside the gene matches: 15. CDR3 length: 18 amino acids. Germline assignment: CDR1 SNHLY and CDR2 FYNNEI. This CDR3 is CASSEAGLVIPSRDEQFF. DNA for the CDR3: TGTGCCAGCAGTGAAGCGGGACTAGTAATCCCAAGTCGTGATGAGCAGTTCTTC.